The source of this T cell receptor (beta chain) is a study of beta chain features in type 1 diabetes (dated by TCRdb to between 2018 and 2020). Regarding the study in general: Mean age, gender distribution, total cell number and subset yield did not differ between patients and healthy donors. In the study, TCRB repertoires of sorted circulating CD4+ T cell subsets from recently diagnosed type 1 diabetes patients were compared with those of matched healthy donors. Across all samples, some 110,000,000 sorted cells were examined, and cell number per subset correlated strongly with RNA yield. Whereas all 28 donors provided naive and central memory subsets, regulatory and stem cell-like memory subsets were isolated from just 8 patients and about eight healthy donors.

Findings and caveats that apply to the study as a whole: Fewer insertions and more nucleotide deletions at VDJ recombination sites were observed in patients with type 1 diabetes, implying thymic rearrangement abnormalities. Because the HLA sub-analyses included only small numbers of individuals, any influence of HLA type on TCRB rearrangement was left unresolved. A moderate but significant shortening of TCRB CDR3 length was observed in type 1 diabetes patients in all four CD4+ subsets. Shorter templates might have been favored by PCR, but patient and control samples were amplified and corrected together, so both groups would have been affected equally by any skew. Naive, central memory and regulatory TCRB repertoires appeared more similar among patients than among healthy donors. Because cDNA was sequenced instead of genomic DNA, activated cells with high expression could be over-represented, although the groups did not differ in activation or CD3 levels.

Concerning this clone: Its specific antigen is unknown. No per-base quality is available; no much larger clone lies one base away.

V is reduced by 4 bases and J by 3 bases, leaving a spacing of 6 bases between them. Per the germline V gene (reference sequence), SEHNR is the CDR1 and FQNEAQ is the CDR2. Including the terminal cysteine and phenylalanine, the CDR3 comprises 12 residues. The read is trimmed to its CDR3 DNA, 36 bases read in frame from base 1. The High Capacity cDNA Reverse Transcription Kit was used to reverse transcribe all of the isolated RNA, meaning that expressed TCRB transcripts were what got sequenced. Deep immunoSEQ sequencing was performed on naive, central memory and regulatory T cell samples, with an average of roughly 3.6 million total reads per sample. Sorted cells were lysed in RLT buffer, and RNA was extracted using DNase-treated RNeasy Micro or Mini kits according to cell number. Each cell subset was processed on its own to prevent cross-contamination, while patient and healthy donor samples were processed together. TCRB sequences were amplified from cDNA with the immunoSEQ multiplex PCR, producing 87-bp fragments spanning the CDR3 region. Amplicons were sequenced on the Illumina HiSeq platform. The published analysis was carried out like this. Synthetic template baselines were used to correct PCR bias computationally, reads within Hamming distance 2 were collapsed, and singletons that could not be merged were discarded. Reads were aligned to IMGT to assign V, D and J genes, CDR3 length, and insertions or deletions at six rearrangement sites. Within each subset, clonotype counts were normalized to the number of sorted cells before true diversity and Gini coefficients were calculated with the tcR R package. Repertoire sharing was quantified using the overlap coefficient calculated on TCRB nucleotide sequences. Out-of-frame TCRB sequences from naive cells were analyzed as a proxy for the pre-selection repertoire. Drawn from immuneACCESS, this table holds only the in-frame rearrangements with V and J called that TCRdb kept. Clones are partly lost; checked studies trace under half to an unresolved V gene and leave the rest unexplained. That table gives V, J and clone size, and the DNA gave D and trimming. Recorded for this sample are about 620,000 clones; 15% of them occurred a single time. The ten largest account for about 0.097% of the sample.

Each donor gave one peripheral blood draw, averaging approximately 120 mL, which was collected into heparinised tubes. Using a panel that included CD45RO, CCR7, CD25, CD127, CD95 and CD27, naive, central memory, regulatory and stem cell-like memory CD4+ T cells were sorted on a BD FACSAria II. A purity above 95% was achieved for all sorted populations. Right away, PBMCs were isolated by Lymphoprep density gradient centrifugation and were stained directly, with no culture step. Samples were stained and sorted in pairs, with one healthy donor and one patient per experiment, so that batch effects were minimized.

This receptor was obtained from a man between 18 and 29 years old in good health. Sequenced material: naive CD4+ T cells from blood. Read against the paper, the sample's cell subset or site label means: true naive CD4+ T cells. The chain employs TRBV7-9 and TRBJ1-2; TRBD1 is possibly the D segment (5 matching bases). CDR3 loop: CASSSTDYGYTF. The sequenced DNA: TGTGCCAGCAGCTCGACAGACTATGGCTACACCTTC.